One sample yielded the 2 T cell receptor beta chains listed below, sequenced in a study of blood T cell repertoires in COVID-19. Here immunoSEQ multiplex PCR was the method, and the copy in TCRdb shows in-frame clones only, minus some. The data contain around 62,000 clones, 88% of them singletons. Sequenced sample: peripheral blood. The receptors derive from a woman aged 60 to 75 with COVID-19, enrolled during active disease.

The chain couples TRBV30 to TRBJ2-3; D gene unclear. The V gene's germline CDR1 is GTSNPN and CDR2 SVGIG (reference sequence). V lost 1 base and J lost 3, with 14 bases in between. The CDR3 totals 15 residues. The DNA for the CDR3 is TGTGCCTGGAGTGAGTTAGCTACTGAGACAGATACGCAGTATTTT. Translated: CAWSELATETDTQYF. The variable domain in full, completed from reference TRBV30 and TRBJ2-3, reads SQTIHQWPATLVQPVGSPLSLECTVEGTSNPNLYWYRQAAGRGLQLLFYSVGIGQISSEVPQNLSASRPQDRQFILSSKKLLLSDSGFYLCAWSELATETDTQYFGPGTRLTVL.

The chain employs TRBV24-1 and TRBJ2-3, with 7 nucleotides matching TRBD2. From germline, CDR1 is KGHDR and CDR2 SFDVKD. The V segment lost 7 bases and the J segment 2 bases; nucleotides outside the gene matches: 11. The CDR3 totals 16 residues. The CDR3 is CATSRRAGRDTDTQYF. The CDR3 DNA follows: TGTGCCACCAGCCGAAGAGCGGGAAGAGACACAGATACGCAGTATTTT.